The 26 T cell receptor beta chains below were found in one sample sequenced in a study of T-cell memory formation after mild COVID-19. Using its own MiXCR run on the 5' RACE reads, TCRdb lists one record per CDR3 protein. There are roughly 400,000 distinct CDR3 sequences in the sample; about 20% occur only once, and around a fifth lies in the top ten. The sequencing input was PBMCs or a T cell subset sorted from them (not recorded which). The receptors stem from a man younger than 30 who had mild COVID-19 (a few samples of this study predate the infection). Cell type and time point are not known.

This clonotype has more than one count but fewer than ten. The rearrangement joins TRBV6-5 to TRBJ1-3; TRBD1 agrees at 8 bases. With 6 bases clipped from V and 3 bases from J, the junction kept 7 bases outside the gene matches. The CDR3 length is 15 residues. CDR1 is MNHEY, CDR2 SVGAGI, per germline. CDR3 in DNA: TGTGCCAGCAGCCAGGACAGGGCGGATGGAAACACCATATATTTT. Residues: CASSQDRADGNTIYF.

This clonotype was found a few times. The CDR3, as DNA: TGTGCCATCAGTGAGCCGGGACAGGGCAAAACTGAAGCTTTCTTT. It yields the protein CAISEPGQGKTEAFF. The chain joins TRBV10-3 to TRBJ1-1; TRBD1 matches 9 bases. V was pared by 2 bases and J by 5 bases, with 6 bases of the junction left unmatched. Looked up from germline, CDR1 is ENHRY and CDR2 is SYGVKD. The CDR3 is 15 amino acids.

The chain uses TRBV6-2 or TRBV6-3 and TRBJ2-7; D might be TRBD1 (5 bases). V lost 7 bases and J 9 bases, leaving 22 bases between the germline ends. CDR1 and CDR2 (germline): MNHEY, SVGEGT. The CDR3 is 14 amino acids. The CDR3, as DNA: TGTGCCAGCAATATGATGGGGCTCGTCTCTGGGCAGTACTTC. Amino acids: CASNMMGLVSGQYF.

The chain employs TRBV5-6 and TRBJ2-7, with D perhaps TRBD2 (5 bases). Germline CDR1 is SGHDT and CDR2 is YYEEEE. CDR3 size: 15 residues. V gave up 4 bases and J gave up 0 bases, with 14 bases separating them. CDR3 amino acids: CASSTVARSSYEQYF. The CDR3 region has the DNA TGTGCCAGCAGCACCGTAGCGAGGAGCTCCTACGAGCAGTACTTC.

V and J are TRBV18 and TRBJ1-5, with D uncertain. There are 16 residues in the CDR3. Germline loops: CDR1 KGHSH, CDR2 LQKENI. Trimming stripped 0 bases from V and 0 bases from J, with 9 bases between. DNA for the CDR3: TGTGCCAGCTCACCACCTGGGCACCTTAGCAATCAGCCCCAGCATTTT. This translates into CASSPPGHLSNQPQHF. The full variable domain, completed using reference TRBV18 and TRBJ1-5, is NAGVMQNPRHLVRRRGQEARLRCSPMKGHSHVYWYRQLPEEGLKFMVYLQKENIIDESGMPKERFSAEFPKEGPSILRIQQVVRGDSAAYFCASSPPGHLSNQPQHFGDGTRLSIL.

The V and J genes are TRBV5-4 and TRBJ2-3; no reliable D call. The length of the CDR3 is 13 residues. Germline CDR1 SGHNT, CDR2 YYREEE (reference sequence). V was clipped by 4 bases and J by 1 base, with 7 bases between them. DNA of the CDR3: TGTGCCAGCAGCCTTATGGGCACAGATACGCAGTATTTT. Translation gives CASSLMGTDTQYF.

Concerning this clonotype itself: A read error may explain this, as a much larger clone is one base away. The V and J genes are TRBV7-2 and TRBJ2-3; D call uncertain. Germline V gene data show CDR1 as SGHTA and CDR2 as FQGNSA. The CDR3 has 15 residues. Trimming took off 2 bases at V and 4 bases at J, with 13 bases between the two ends. The CDR3 DNA follows: TGTGCCAGCAGCTTACGGGTGGGCCTCGCAGATACGCAGTATTTT. Translation: CASSLRVGLADTQYF.

V gene TRBV14 combines with J gene TRBJ2-1, with TRBD2 as a possible D gene (5 bases). The CDR3 spans 14 residues. Trimming shortened V by 1 base and J by 8 bases, and 12 bases separated the two germline ends. Germline V gene lookup returns CDR1 SGHDN and CDR2 FVKESK. Here the CDR3 reads CASSQAGSYDEQFF. Here the CDR3 DNA reads TGTGCCAGCAGCCAAGCGGGGTCATACGATGAGCAGTTCTTC. The full variable domain, with the rest looked up from reference TRBV14 and TRBJ2-1, is EAGVTQFPSHSVIEKGQTVTLRCDPISGHDNLYWYRRVMGKEIKFLLHFVKESKQDESGMPNNRFLAERTGGTYSTLKVQPAELEDSGVYFCASSQAGSYDEQFFGPGTRLTVL.

The chain couples TRBV6-2 or TRBV6-3 to TRBJ1-6; no clear D. V dropped 1 base and J dropped 2 bases, with 15 bases sitting between them. CDR1 and CDR2 (germline): MNHEY, SVGEGT. CDR3 size: 18 residues. The CDR3 DNA reads as TGTGCCAGCAGTTACTTCCTGGCGGACCGTGCCTATAATTCACCCCTCCACTTT. It yields the protein CASSYFLADRAYNSPLHF.

The gene calls are TRBV11-2 and TRBJ2-5; possible D gene TRBD2, 6 bases. The ends were cut back, 4 bases at V and 5 bases at J, with 17 bases in the middle. The CDR3 runs 15 residues. Germline CDR1 and CDR2: SGHAT and FQNNGV. The CDR3 loop is CASSSPMRGGETQYF. The DNA for the CDR3 is TGTGCCAGCAGCTCCCCTATGCGGGGCGGGGAGACCCAGTACTTC.

This clonotype was seen a handful of times. The chain uses TRBV10-3 and TRBJ2-2; D is tentatively TRBD1 or TRBD2 (5 bases each). The CDR3 contains 17 residues. The V end was cut by 1 base, the J end by 0 bases, with 12 bases between. CDR1 and CDR2 from the germline V gene are ENHRY and SYGVKD. The CDR3 protein is CAISEYGAAANTGELFF. DNA of the CDR3: TGTGCCATCAGTGAGTACGGGGCGGCCGCGAACACCGGGGAGCTGTTTTTT.

This chain links TRBV5-1 with TRBJ2-7; 7 nucleotides agree with TRBD2. Trimming took 4 bases from V and 9 from J; bases not matched to a gene: 13. Per the germline V gene, CDR1 is SGHRS and CDR2 is YFSETQ. This CDR3 is built from 14 residues. CDR3 residues: CASSTYSGQFGQYF. CDR3 bases: TGCGCCAGCAGCACCTATAGCGGGCAGTTCGGGCAGTACTTC.

This clonotype turned up a few times. This chain joins TRBV29-1 and TRBJ2-3, with a possible D match to TRBD2 (5 bases). Trimming took off 4 bases at V and 5 bases at J, with 7 bases between the two ends. The CDR3 covers 11 residues. CDR1 and CDR2 (germline): SQVTM, ANQGSEA. The CDR3 nucleotides are TGCAGCGTTGGGGAGAAAGATACGCAGTATTTT. This translates into CSVGEKDTQYF.

This clonotype was detected ten times or more. This sequence joins TRBV5-1 and TRBJ2-5, with 9 bases that match TRBD2. The CDR3 is made up of 16 amino acids. Germline V gene data show CDR1 as SGHRS and CDR2 as YFSETQ. V lost 1 base and J lost 4; bases outside the gene matches: 8. The CDR3 region has the DNA TGCGCCAGCAGCTTGACGACTAGCGGAGGTGGAGAGACCCAGTACTTC. Its protein product is CASSLTTSGGGETQYF.

This clonotype was seen at least ten times. The chain joins TRBV12-3 or TRBV12-4 to TRBJ2-5, with 15 bases identical to TRBD2. CDR3 length: 16 residues. V gave up 8 bases and J gave up 4 bases; unmatched junction bases: 8. The CDR3, as DNA: TGTGCCAGCGGGGGACTAGCGGGGGGTACGGGAGAGACCCAGTACTTC. Translated: CASGGLAGGTGETQYF.

This clonotype was recorded once. In this CDR3 the conserved last residue, phenylalanine or tryptophan, is missing, so a read error is likely. The J gene is TRBJ1-5, the V gene TRBV5-6; possible D gene TRBD1, 5 bases. Per germline, CDR1 SGHDT and CDR2 YYEEEE. The CDR3 loop spans 16 amino acids. The V end lost 0 bases, the J end lost 6 bases, and 16 bases lay between the germline ends. The chain's CDR3 is CASSLAGQSNSQPQHI. CDR3 nucleotides: TGTGCCAGCAGCTTGGCGGGGCAGTCCAATAGTCAGCCCCAGCATATT.

This clonotype was seen a single time. The CDR3 reads CASSVGNLRGPDTQYF. The CDR3 nucleotides are TGTGCCAGCAGCGTCGGGAACTTGAGAGGCCCAGATACGCAGTATTTT. This rearrangement joins TRBV9 to TRBJ2-3, with a tentative D call TRBD2 (5 bases). V dropped 2 bases and J dropped 4 bases, with 17 bases sitting between them. Germline assignment: CDR1 SGDLS and CDR2 YYNGEE. The CDR3 extends over 16 amino acids.

This chain connects TRBV6-5 to TRBJ1-3; D may be TRBD1 (6 bases). The CDR3 is 15 amino acids. Germline lookup yields CDR1 MNHEY and CDR2 SVGAGI. The V and J ends lost 2 bases and 4 bases respectively, with 12 bases between them. CDR3 bases: TGTGCCAGCAGTTACGGGGGCAGGGGCGGAAACACCATATATTTT. It codes for CASSYGGRGGNTIYF.

This clonotype was seen a few times. The chain carries TRBV4-2 and TRBJ2-3; 7 bases match TRBD2. The CDR3 contains 17 residues. Germline loops: CDR1 LGHNA, CDR2 YNFKEQ. Germline trimming cut 3 bases from V and 4 bases from J; bases unmatched to any gene: 13. The CDR3 reads CASSHQRSGGGADTQYF. CDR3 bases: TGTGCCAGCAGCCATCAACGGTCCGGTGGGGGGGCAGATACGCAGTATTTT.

The chain combines TRBV7-8 with TRBJ1-3; tentative D call: TRBD1 (5 bases). Trimming stripped 2 bases from V and 0 bases from J, with 11 bases between. The CDR3 loop spans 16 amino acids. Germline V gives CDR1 SGHVS, CDR2 FQNEAQ. CDR3 region: CASSLQGAPSGNTIYF. As DNA, the CDR3 is TGTGCCAGCAGCTTACAGGGAGCCCCCTCTGGAAACACCATATATTTT.

This clonotype was counted a few times. The rearrangement links TRBV19 to TRBJ2-7, with no clear D. Trimming stripped 3 bases from V and 0 bases from J, with 9 bases between. The CDR3 spans 14 residues. Germline-derived CDR1 and CDR2 are LNHDA and SQIVND (reference sequence). CDR3 sequence: CASSIRVGSYEQYF. The CDR3 nucleotides are TGTGCCAGTAGTATCCGAGTGGGCTCCTACGAGCAGTACTTC.

This clonotype has more than one count but fewer than ten. The rearrangement joins TRBV3-1 to TRBJ2-1, with a tentative D call TRBD1 (6 bases). CDR3 length: 15 amino acids. V lost 4 bases and J 2 bases, leaving 12 bases between the germline ends. The germline gives CDR1 LGHDT, CDR2 YNNKEL (reference sequence). The CDR3 loop reads CASSPSGAAYNEQFF. CDR3 nucleotides: TGTGCCAGCAGCCCTTCAGGGGCCGCCTACAATGAGCAGTTCTTC.

This clonotype was found once. J is TRBJ2-1 and V is TRBV18; D might be TRBD1 (6 bases). Looked up from germline, CDR1 is KGHSH and CDR2 is LQKENI. The germline V and J ends were trimmed by 2 bases and 0 bases, with 11 bases remaining between them. The CDR3 has 16 residues. The CDR3 reads CASSPVDRTSYNEQFF. Written as DNA, the CDR3 is TGTGCCAGCTCACCAGTCGACAGGACCTCCTACAATGAGCAGTTCTTC.

This clonotype has at least ten counts. The chain recombines TRBV6-2 or TRBV6-3 with TRBJ2-7, with a possible D match to TRBD1 (5 bases). This CDR3 has 13 amino acids. V lost 6 bases to trimming and J lost 0 bases, with 9 bases between them. CDR1 MNHEY and CDR2 SVGEGT come from the germline V gene. In DNA form, the CDR3 reads TGTGCCAGCAGCTGGGGCGTCTCCTACGAGCAGTACTTC. This codes for CASSWGVSYEQYF.

V usage is TRBV28 and J usage is TRBJ1-2; no reliable D call. The CDR3 covers 12 residues. Deletions cut 4 bases from V and 8 bases from J, with 11 bases between. The germline gives CDR1 MDHEN, CDR2 SYDVKM. This chain's CDR3 is CASSYGSSGYTF. In nucleotides, the CDR3 is TGTGCCAGCAGTTACGGATCCAGCGGCTACACCTTC.

Only a few counts were recorded for this clonotype. V is TRBV6-5 and J is TRBJ1-5; no clear D gene. The CDR3 is made up of 15 amino acids. Between the trimmed V and J ends, which lost 5 bases and 2 bases, there was a span of 13 bases. Germline V gene data show CDR1 as MNHEY and CDR2 as SVGAGI. For the CDR3, the DNA is TGTGCCAGCAGTACCAGAGTGCAGGGCAATCAGCCCCAGCATTTT. It translates to CASSTRVQGNQPQHF.